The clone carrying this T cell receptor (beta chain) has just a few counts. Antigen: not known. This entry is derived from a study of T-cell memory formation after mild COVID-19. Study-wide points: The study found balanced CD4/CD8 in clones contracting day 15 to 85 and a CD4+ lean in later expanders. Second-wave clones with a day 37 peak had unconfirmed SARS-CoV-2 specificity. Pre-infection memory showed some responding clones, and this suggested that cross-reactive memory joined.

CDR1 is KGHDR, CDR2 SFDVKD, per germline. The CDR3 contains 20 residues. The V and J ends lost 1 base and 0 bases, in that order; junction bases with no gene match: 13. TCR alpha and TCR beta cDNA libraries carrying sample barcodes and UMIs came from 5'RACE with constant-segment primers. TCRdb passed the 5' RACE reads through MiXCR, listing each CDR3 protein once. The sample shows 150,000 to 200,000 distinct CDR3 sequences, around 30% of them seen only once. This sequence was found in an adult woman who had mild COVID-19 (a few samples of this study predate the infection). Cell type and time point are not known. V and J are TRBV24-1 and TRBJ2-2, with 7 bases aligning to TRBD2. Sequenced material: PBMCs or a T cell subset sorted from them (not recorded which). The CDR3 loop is CATSDFGSAGMIPNTGELFF. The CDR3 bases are TGTGCCACCAGTGATTTTGGGTCAGCGGGGATGATTCCGAACACCGGGGAGCTGTTTTTT.